The present T cell receptor (beta chain) was sequenced within a study of Graves' ophthalmopathy and Graves' hyperthyroidism. CDR1 is SGHAT, CDR2 FQNNGV, per germline. Trimming took off 5 bases at V and 4 bases at J, with 11 bases between the two ends. The CDR3 consists of 14 residues. Amplification from RNA transcripts yielded the TCR beta CDR3 regions. HTBI-primed first-round RT-PCR preceded second-round multiplex PCR. TCRdb re-analysed the multiplex PCR reads in MiXCR, keeping a single row per CDR3 protein. The table records more than 1,000,000 distinct CDR3 sequences, 35% to 45% of them present only once. Patients in the hyperthyroidism group, adults aged 18 to 65, were newly diagnosed, under 2 months' duration.

This TCR came from an adult man with Graves' hyperthyroidism. Material for sequencing was peripheral blood or thyroid tissue (not recorded which). This rearrangement joins TRBV11-2 to TRBJ2-2; the D call may be TRBD1 or TRBD2 (5 bases each). CDR3: CASSDEGPTGELFF. DNA for the CDR3: TGTGCCAGCAGCGATGAGGGGCCCACCGGGGAGCTGTTTTTT.